These 16 T cell receptor beta chains came from one sample sequenced in a study of T cells in Graves' hyperthyroidism and ophthalmopathy. Template material for amplifying TCR beta CDR3 regions consisted of RNA transcripts. Carried out on the TCR CDR3, a first-round RT-PCR used the HTBI primer set. MiXCR, applied by TCRdb to the multiplex PCR reads, yields one record per CDR3 protein. The profile covers some 400,000 distinct CDR3 sequences, with about a fifth appearing a single time and approximately 4% taken by the ten largest. Sequencing was performed on blood. These receptors came from a young woman with Graves' hyperthyroidism.

This clonotype was counted at least ten times. This chain connects TRBV6-5 to TRBJ2-7, with 7 bases identical to TRBD2. The junction had 13 bases not matched to a gene; V was cut back by 5 bases and J by 3 bases. This CDR3 has 16 amino acids. The germline V gene has CDR1 MNHEY and CDR2 SVGAGI. Written as DNA, the CDR3 is TGTGCCAGCAGTACAAGCCTAGGACTAGGGATCTACGAGCAGTACTTC. Protein sequence: CASSTSLGLGIYEQYF.

Of note for this clonotype: A much bigger clone sits one base away, suggesting this may be a read error. The chain is built from TRBV10-3 and TRBJ2-4; D is uncertain. Germline V gene sequence: CDR1 ENHRY, CDR2 SYGVKD. CDR3 length: 13 residues. The CDR3 region has the DNA TGTGCCATCGGGCAGGCGATCAAAAACATTAAGTACTTC. Its translation is CAIGQAIKNIKYF.

This clonotype showed up many times. This chain uses TRBV29-1 with TRBJ2-2; 11 nucleotides match TRBD2. The V segment lost 5 bases and the J segment 4 bases; nucleotides outside the gene matches: 6. CDR1 is SQVTM, CDR2 ANQGSEA, per germline. The CDR3 covers 15 residues. The CDR3 nucleotides read TGCAGCGTTTCTACCGGGACTAGCGGCACCGGGGAGCTGTTTTTT. It codes for CSVSTGTSGTGELFF.

In its sample, this clonotype was seen many times. The J gene is TRBJ2-7, the V gene TRBV20-1; D is unresolved. CDR3 size: 12 residues. CDR1 is DFQATT, CDR2 SNEGSKA, per germline (reference sequence). V was shortened by 3 bases and J by 2 bases, with 8 bases between the two germline ends. CDR3 sequence reads: CSARDLAYEQYF. The CDR3, as DNA: TGCAGTGCTAGGGACCTTGCCTACGAGCAGTACTTC.

V usage is TRBV12-3 or TRBV12-4 and J usage is TRBJ2-5; 9 bases are shared with TRBD2. J was trimmed by 5 bases and V by 3 bases; bases with no gene match: 7. The CDR3 totals 15 residues. The CDR3 here is CASSFGGGVLETQYF. CDR3 nucleotide sequence: TGTGCCAGCAGTTTCGGCGGGGGGGTCCTCGAGACCCAGTACTTC.

This clonotype appeared many times. The chain recombines TRBV6-5 with TRBJ1-1; possible D gene TRBD1, 5 bases. In germline, CDR1 is MNHEY, CDR2 SVGAGI. The V and J ends lost 4 bases and 5 bases respectively, with 17 bases between them. The CDR3 extends over 15 amino acids. The DNA for the CDR3 is TGTGCCAGCAGTTCCACCTCTGGGGCTCGAACTGAAGCTTTCTTT. Translated, it gives CASSSTSGARTEAFF.

This clonotype was detected ten times or more. The gene calls are TRBV6-4 and TRBJ1-5, with D possibly being TRBD1 (6 bases). V was shortened by 6 bases and J by 0 bases, with 18 bases between the two germline ends. Germline lookup yields CDR1 MRHNA and CDR2 SNTAGT. The CDR3 loop spans 17 amino acids. In nucleotides, the CDR3 is TGTGCCAGCAGCGCCGGACAGTCTACTTATAGCAATCAGCCCCAGCATTTT. It is translated as CASSAGQSTYSNQPQHF.

The chain couples TRBV5-1 to TRBJ2-5; 9 bases match TRBD2. Per germline, CDR1 SGHRS and CDR2 YFSETQ. CDR3 length equals 17 residues. Losses at the gene ends were 4 bases for V and 1 base for J; bases not matched to a gene: 11. Here the CDR3 DNA reads TGCGCCAGCAGCGGGGGGGGACTAGCCCTACCCCAAGAGACCCAGTACTTC. The encoded protein is CASSGGGLALPQETQYF.

This clonotype came up many times. The rearrangement uses TRBV9 and TRBJ2-7; D gene unclear. The V gene's germline CDR1 is SGDLS and CDR2 YYNGEE. This CDR3 is built from 14 residues. The V gene lost 0 bases and the J gene lost 2 bases, with 9 bases spanning the gap. This CDR3 is CASSVGTLPYEQYF. CDR3 sequence (DNA): TGTGCCAGCAGCGTAGGGACGCTTCCCTACGAGCAGTACTTC.

This clonotype was counted many times. Compared with germline, one end of the junction differs, possibly owing to a read error. The rearrangement uses TRBV3-1 and TRBJ2-7, with no clear D. CDR3 length: 12 amino acids. The V gene's germline CDR1 is LGHDT and CDR2 YNNKEL (reference sequence). The chain's CDR3 is CASSPGPYQQYF. The CDR3 DNA follows: TGTGCCAGCAGCCCCGGACCCTACCAGCAGTACTTC.

Only one count was recorded for this clonotype. The chain carries TRBV6-2 or TRBV6-3 and TRBJ2-5; D is uncertain. V lost 5 bases to trimming and J lost 5 bases, with 15 bases between them. From germline, CDR1 is MNHEY and CDR2 SVGEGT. The CDR3 is made up of 14 amino acids. CDR3 in amino acids: CASSHSGPRETQYF. The CDR3 nucleotides read TGTGCCAGCAGTCATTCGGGCCCGCGCGAGACCCAGTACTTC.

This clonotype was seen a handful of times. One junction end disagrees with the germline gene, perhaps due to a read error. The V and J genes are TRBV5-1 and TRBJ2-4; D is unresolved. CDR3 length: 15 amino acids. Germline assignment: CDR1 SGHRS and CDR2 YFSETQ. The CDR3 coding sequence is TGCGCCAGCAGCATGGACGGAGCCGCGGAAAACATTAAGTACTTC. As protein: CASSMDGAAENIKYF.

This clonotype was seen ten or more times. The rearrangement joins TRBV5-5 to TRBJ2-7; 8 bases align to TRBD1. CDR3 length equals 16 residues. The ends lost 4 bases at V and 3 bases at J; junction bases unmatched: 12. Looked up from germline, CDR1 is SGHKS and CDR2 is YYEKEE (reference sequence). The CDR3 reads CASSLLGQGSYYEQYF. The CDR3 DNA reads TGTGCCAGCAGCCTGCTCGGACAGGGAAGCTACTACGAGCAGTACTTC.

This clonotype was found many times. This chain connects TRBV28 to TRBJ1-1; D gene unclear. V was cut by 2 bases and J by 3 bases, with 10 bases left in between. Germline V lookup: CDR1 MDHEN, CDR2 SYDVKM. CDR3 length equals 14 residues. The CDR3 DNA sequence: TGTGCCAGCAGTTTAAGATCAGAGGACACTGAAGCTTTCTTT. This gives the protein CASSLRSEDTEAFF.

V and J are TRBV12-3 or TRBV12-4 and TRBJ2-7, with TRBD1 matching 10 bases. The length of the CDR3 is 18 residues. J gave up 4 bases and V 6 bases, and 18 bases lay outside the gene matches. In DNA form, the CDR3 reads TGTGCCAGCAGCCAACGTCTCGCCCCGGGACAGGGGATGTACGAGCAGTACTTC. Its translation: CASSQRLAPGQGMYEQYF.

This clonotype has at least ten counts. V gene TRBV20-1 combines with J gene TRBJ2-7, with a tentative D call TRBD2 (5 bases). This CDR3 is 15 amino acids long. CDR1 DFQATT and CDR2 SNEGSKA come from the germline V gene (reference sequence). The V and J ends lost 2 bases and 3 bases respectively, with 17 bases between them. The CDR3: CSARTAAGFLYEQYF. Here the CDR3 DNA reads TGCAGTGCTAGAACAGCGGCCGGATTTCTCTACGAGCAGTACTTC.